This T cell receptor (beta chain) was profiled in a study of blood T cells in healthy people across ages. Study results and caveats: Unsorted PBMC material precluded a definitive naive versus antigen-experienced comparison. Among long-lived donors, naive CD4+ cells were more numerous and diversity higher than in aged donors.

PCR was performed a second time for about 7 to 12 cycles using a sample-barcoded 5' primer and a J-beta primer mix. Each cDNA molecule, via a template-switch adaptor with 12 random nucleotides, was tagged. TCRdb re-analysed the 5' RACE reads in MiXCR, keeping a single row per CDR3 protein. The sample yields 700,000 or so distinct CDR3 sequences, 22% seen once. In regard to this clonotype: Its antigen is undetermined.

CDR3 length: 15 amino acids. The V gene lost 2 bases and the J gene lost 0 bases, with 8 bases spanning the gap. This TCR came from a man aged 70 or older in good health. The rearrangement joins TRBV12-3 or TRBV12-4 to TRBJ2-1; tentative D call: TRBD2 (5 bases). What was sequenced was blood. CDR3 loop: CASSLWRSSYNEQFF. CDR3 nucleotide sequence: TGTGCCAGCAGTTTATGGAGGAGCTCCTACAATGAGCAGTTCTTC.